The source of this TCR beta chain is a study of shared clonotypes between healthy human individuals. Study-level background: In total, the donors were a couple of women and a few men aged 18 to 49.

CDR1 and CDR2 (germline): SGHAT, FQNNGV. The CDR3 totals 17 residues. This table comes from immunoSEQ multiplex PCR, and its TCRdb copy is limited to in-frame clones, with some not included. The sample has about 510,000 clones, almost 97% seen once. The chain couples TRBV11-2 to TRBJ2-5; 8 positions match TRBD2. Near its end, the DNA agrees better with TRBJ2-7, so the J call may be wrong. The sequence was collected from a woman in her thirties in good health. The sample was naive CD4+ T cells sorted from blood. Subset defined: CD45RA+ positively selected. CDR3 amino acids: CASKPFSLGGGTYEQYF. The CDR3 DNA reads as TGTGCCAGCAAACCCTTTAGTCTGGGCGGGGGGACCTACGAGCAGTACTTC.